A selection of T cell receptor beta chains follows, all from one sample in a study of blood T cell repertoires in COVID-19. Profiled with immunoSEQ multiplex PCR; TCRdb holds only in-frame clones, not every one. The table shows 73,000 or so clones, with roughly four fifths occurring only once. Sequencing input: peripheral blood. Receptors originate from a woman aged 55-69 years with acute or convalescent COVID-19. The CDR3 runs from the conserved cysteine through the conserved F or W. Expanded clones are given a class, and other clones once, few, many or no size at all.

- TRBV15 CATSRDGYNEQFF
- TRBV27 CASSHRGTGPYNEQFF
few TRBV6-5 CASRRDRGYNSPLHF
- TRBV6-4 CASSVGQGGNTIYF
- TRBV10-3 CAISESGHSQYF
- TRBV7-2 CASSLSQTGYSPLHF
- TRBV18 CASSPTGTGANTEAFF
- TRBV5-4 CASSLGNRQETQYF
- TRBV9 CASSTIPGQGESPLHF
- TRBV6-2/TRBV6-3 CASSPGTDYYNEQFF
- TRBV7-6 CASSSIVRGPGGSEAFF
- TRBV7-3 CASSLLLAASKNIQYF
- TRBV10-3 CAITVGGSTDTQYF
- TRBV6-5 CASSYSSGGSEKLFF
- TRBV19 CATGLALGYNEQFF
- TRBV20-1 CSAPRDYGYTF
- TRBV19 CASTGQGRTEAFF
- TRBV10-1 CASSEGRVATEAFF
- TRBV4-1 CASSQVYRGQETQYF
- TRBV3-1/TRBV3-2 CASSQDLLAGNEQFF
- TRBV5-1 CASSLVGEFNIQYF
- TRBV7-9 CASSPRAGGTNEKLFF